This T cell receptor (beta chain) emerged from a study of T cells in localized non-small cell lung cancer. Study findings and constraints: Higher T cell density in the blood was associated with longer overall survival, whereas higher adjacent-lung clonality associated with shorter survival. Heterogeneity is still possible, as just one tumor region was sequenced. Adjacent uninvolved lung had the highest clonality, suggesting focused antigen responses. Turning up in adjacent lung were a median approximately 60 of the top 100 tumor clones.

Turning to this clone: The antigen remains unidentified.

Produced via immunoSEQ multiplex PCR; TCRdb's table is partial and in-frame only. The table lists fewer than 25,000 clones, 90% to 95% of them singletons. Germline V lookup: CDR1 WNHNN, CDR2 SYGVQD (reference sequence). The CDR3 covers 13 residues. The trim removed 7 bases at V and 6 bases at J, leaving 2 bases unmatched. The material was peripheral blood, obtained before any cancer treatment. This TCR came from a woman aged 40 to 75 with stage I lung adenocarcinoma. The chain employs TRBV10-1 and TRBJ2-2, with 10 bases aligning to TRBD1. The CDR3 protein is CASKGQGAGELFF. The CDR3 DNA reads TGCGCCAGCAAAGGACAGGGGGCCGGGGAGCTGTTTTTT.